These 10 T cell receptor beta chains were all obtained from the same sample, sequenced in a study of CD8 T cells in ankylosing spondylitis. Overall study results and limits: A TCR beta motif made of 7 to 9 highly homologous variants seemed typical of ankylosing spondylitis blood.

TCRdb redid the calling of the 5' RACE reads with MiXCR, one entry per CDR3 protein. Of around 480,000 distinct CDR3 sequences listed, roughly a sixth are singletons. Which antigens these TCRs recognize remains unknown. Sequenced material: blood, either unsorted or a sorted T cell fraction (not recorded which). Receptor source: a male donor with ankylosing spondylitis.

This clonotype was detected a few times. V is TRBV20-1 and J is TRBJ1-2; 7 nucleotides agree with TRBD1. The CDR3 contains 11 residues. After removal of 8 bases from V and 7 bases from J, the junction contained 7 bases not matched to a gene. In germline, CDR1 is DFQATT, CDR2 SNEGSKA (reference sequence). The CDR3 protein is CSLKGAVGYTF. The CDR3 nucleotides are TGCAGTCTCAAGGGGGCGGTTGGCTACACCTTC.

V usage is TRBV5-1 and J usage is TRBJ1-1; D unclear. CDR3 length: 14 residues. CDR1 SGHRS and CDR2 YFSETQ come from the germline V gene. Trimming cost V 0 bases and J 2 bases, with 8 bases left between them. The CDR3 protein is CASSLDVVNTEAFF. The CDR3 DNA sequence: TGCGCCAGCAGCTTGGACGTGGTTAACACTGAAGCTTTCTTT.

This clonotype has a handful of counts. The chain links TRBV6-1 to TRBJ2-1, with D possibly called TRBD1 or TRBD2 (6 bases each). Deletions cut 7 bases from V and 3 bases from J, with 28 bases between. CDR1 and CDR2 from the germline V gene are MNHNS and SASEGT. This CDR3 comprises 19 residues. CDR3 protein: CASTSKFLRPGASYNEQFF. Here the CDR3 DNA reads TGTGCCAGCACCTCAAAGTTCCTCCGGCCGGGGGCCAGCTACAATGAGCAGTTCTTC.

This clonotype was seen repeatedly, ten times or more. This chain connects TRBV10-3 to TRBJ2-7, with a weak D call TRBD2 (6 bases). This CDR3 has 12 residues. V lost 6 bases and J 1 base, leaving 7 bases between the germline ends. Per germline, CDR1 ENHRY and CDR2 SYGVKD. For the CDR3, the DNA is TGTGCCATCAGGACTAGTTCCTACGAGCAGTACTTC. Translating gives CAIRTSSYEQYF.

The chain joins TRBV20-1 to TRBJ2-3; D not certain. V lost 7 bases and J 0 bases, leaving 8 bases between the germline ends. The CDR3 loop spans 12 amino acids. Germline loops: CDR1 DFQATT, CDR2 SNEGSKA (reference sequence). The chain's CDR3 is CSVTSSTDTQYF. The CDR3 DNA sequence: TGCAGTGTGACTTCTAGCACAGATACGCAGTATTTT.

The chain combines TRBV7-3 with TRBJ1-5, with D uncertain. Germline-derived CDR1 and CDR2 are SGHTA and FQGTGA. The CDR3 extends over 13 amino acids. V lost 1 base, J lost 7 bases, and 8 bases lay in between. The CDR3 loop is CASSLNMGQPQHF. CDR3 coding DNA: TGTGCCAGCAGCTTAAATATGGGCCAGCCCCAGCATTTT.

The chain uses TRBV6-5 and TRBJ1-5; D is possibly TRBD1 (5 bases). Germline V gene sequence: CDR1 MNHEY, CDR2 SVGAGI. CDR3 length: 16 amino acids. The germline V and J ends were trimmed by 2 bases and 4 bases, with 15 bases remaining between them. The CDR3 spells CASSYGAPAGNQPQHF. For the CDR3, the DNA is TGTGCCAGCAGTTACGGGGCCCCAGCGGGAAATCAGCCCCAGCATTTT.

There are many counts of this clonotype. This rearrangement joins TRBV5-1 to TRBJ1-1; D gene uncertain. Per germline, CDR1 SGHRS and CDR2 YFSETQ. Trimming removed 0 bases at V and 3 bases at J, with 9 bases between. The CDR3 covers 14 residues. Written as DNA, the CDR3 is TGCGCCAGCAGCTTGGCCCGTGGTGACACTGAAGCTTTCTTT. Its protein is CASSLARGDTEAFF.

The chain combines TRBV4-2 with TRBJ2-1; D might be TRBD2 (6 bases). This CDR3 region has 15 residues. Trimming pared 0 bases from V and 4 bases from J, leaving 10 bases between. Germline V CDR1 and CDR2: LGHNA, YNFKEQ. The CDR3 region is CASSQEPLAYNEQFF. In DNA, the CDR3 is TGTGCCAGCAGCCAAGAGCCACTAGCATACAATGAGCAGTTCTTC.

The chain links TRBV20-1 to TRBJ2-7, with D unresolved. V shed 0 bases and J shed 1 base, with 7 bases lying between them. Germline values: CDR1 DFQATT, CDR2 SNEGSKA (reference sequence). The CDR3 runs 13 residues. CDR3 DNA: TGCAGTGCTAGAGATGTTTCATCCTACGAGCAGTACTTC. It is translated as CSARDVSSYEQYF.